Below, one T cell receptor beta chain is given with its context. CDR3 length: 12 residues. Between the trimmed V and J ends, which lost 2 bases and 2 bases, there was a span of 2 bases. In germline, CDR1 is KGHDR, CDR2 SFDVKD. This entry is derived from a study of blood T cell repertoires in COVID-19. The wider study: Spain, Italy and the United States supplied samples that represented acute and convalescent COVID-19. From T cells, B-cell-depleted T cells, or PBMCs came the material, which was cDNA or gDNA.

Per the study methods: Cell counts per sample came from amplifying reference gene primers. The method was immunoSEQ multiplex PCR; TCRdb's version includes in-frame clones alone and lacks a portion of them. That table gives V, J and clone size, and the DNA gave D and trimming. This sample yields some 100,000 clones, of which about 90% are seen a single time; approximately 7% belongs to the top ten. The TCR sequence derives from a man aged 30 to 39 in a cohort sampled during active COVID-19. The sample comprised peripheral blood. This rearrangement joins TRBV24-1 to TRBJ1-1, with no clear D. The CDR3 DNA is TGTGCCACCAGTGATTCTAACACTGAAGCTTTCTTT. Encoded protein: CATSDSNTEAFF.